A selection of T cell receptor beta chains follows, all from one sample in a study of T-cell reconstitution after alpha-beta-depleted transplantation in children. MiXCR, run by TCRdb on the PCR reads, gives a single entry per CDR3 protein. Among about 540,000 distinct CDR3 sequences listed, about 17% were seen once. The sequencing here drew on PBMCs from the stem cell graft donor, taken from the stem cell graft. The receptors come from a human donor who donated a stem cell graft to a child with acute lymphoblastic leukemia. Both conserved end residues are part of each CDR3. D genes are given only for firm matches. The size of a clone is reported for some rows only, either as once, few or many, or as a class for expanded clones.

d_gene: TRBD2; j_gene: TRBJ2-2; abundance: NA; v_gene: TRBV20-1; CDR3aa: CSASGRTDTGELFF; CDR3nt: TGCAGTGCTAGCGGGAGGACGGACACCGGGGAGCTGTTTTTT
d_gene: NA; j_gene: TRBJ2-7; abundance: NA; v_gene: TRBV4-1; CDR3aa: CASSHRTGTESYEQYF; CDR3nt: TGCGCCAGCAGCCATAGAACCGGGACGGAATCCTACGAGCAGTACTTC
d_gene: NA; j_gene: TRBJ1-5; abundance: NA; v_gene: TRBV4-1; CDR3aa: CASSPLPGPSNQPQHF; CDR3nt: TGCGCCAGCAGCCCACTCCCGGGGCCGAGCAATCAGCCCCAGCATTTT
d_gene: TRBD2; j_gene: TRBJ2-7; abundance: NA; v_gene: TRBV6-1; CDR3aa: CASSPGLAENEQYF; CDR3nt: TGTGCCAGCAGTCCGGGACTAGCGGAGAACGAGCAGTACTTC
d_gene: NA; j_gene: TRBJ2-7; abundance: NA; v_gene: TRBV27; CDR3aa: CASSYGLRYEQYF; CDR3nt: TGTGCCAGCAGTTATGGACTTCGCTACGAGCAGTACTTC
d_gene: TRBD2; j_gene: TRBJ2-7; abundance: few; v_gene: TRBV5-1; CDR3aa: CASSLNSGRSYEQYF; CDR3nt: TGCGCCAGCAGCTTGAATAGCGGGAGGTCCTACGAGCAGTACTTC
d_gene: TRBD1; j_gene: TRBJ1-1; abundance: few; v_gene: TRBV12-3/TRBV12-4; CDR3aa: CASSSTGAVNTEAFF; CDR3nt: TGTGCCAGCAGTTCGACAGGGGCCGTGAACACTGAAGCTTTCTTT
d_gene: TRBD1; j_gene: TRBJ2-1; abundance: few; v_gene: TRBV12-3/TRBV12-4; CDR3aa: CASSRRQGAGEQFF; CDR3nt: TGTGCCAGCAGTCGCAGACAGGGGGCCGGTGAGCAGTTCTTC
d_gene: TRBD2; j_gene: TRBJ2-3; abundance: few; v_gene: TRBV20-1; CDR3aa: CSATTSGRYTDTQYF; CDR3nt: TGCAGTGCAACGACTAGCGGGAGGTATACAGATACGCAGTATTTT
d_gene: NA; j_gene: TRBJ2-7; abundance: few; v_gene: TRBV11-2; CDR3aa: CASSSGGREKYEQYF; CDR3nt: TGTGCCAGCAGCTCAGGCGGCAGAGAGAAGTACGAGCAGTACTTC
d_gene: NA; j_gene: TRBJ2-2; abundance: few; v_gene: TRBV5-1; CDR3aa: CASSPSVIRGRAIRGELFF; CDR3nt: TGCGCCAGCAGCCCCTCGGTGATAAGGGGGAGGGCCATCCGCGGGGAGCTGTTTTTT
d_gene: NA; j_gene: TRBJ2-7; abundance: few; v_gene: TRBV27; CDR3aa: CASKEPGKFSYEQYF; CDR3nt: TGTGCCAGCAAGGAGCCCGGGAAGTTCAGCTACGAGCAGTACTTC
d_gene: NA; j_gene: TRBJ2-7; abundance: NA; v_gene: TRBV20-1; CDR3aa: CSAGRPPDAVLFSYEQYF; CDR3nt: TGCAGTGCTGGGAGACCCCCAGACGCGGTCCTATTCTCCTACGAGCAGTACTTC
d_gene: TRBD1; j_gene: TRBJ1-4; abundance: NA; v_gene: TRBV7-9; CDR3aa: CASTGTGTEKLFF; CDR3nt: TGTGCCAGCACCGGGACAGGGACCGAAAAACTGTTTTTT
d_gene: NA; j_gene: TRBJ1-1; abundance: NA; v_gene: TRBV5-5; CDR3aa: CASSLGPMHAEAFF; CDR3nt: TGTGCCAGCAGCTTGGGACCCATGCACGCTGAAGCTTTCTTT
d_gene: TRBD2; j_gene: TRBJ2-3; abundance: few; v_gene: TRBV4-1; CDR3aa: CASSQEPPGLSTDTQYF; CDR3nt: TGCGCCAGCAGCCAGGAACCCCCGGGACTAAGCACAGATACGCAGTATTTT
d_gene: NA; j_gene: TRBJ1-1; abundance: NA; v_gene: TRBV13; CDR3aa: CASSTLEEQGWTEAFF; CDR3nt: TGTGCCAGCAGCACTCTTGAGGAACAGGGCTGGACTGAAGCTTTCTTT
d_gene: TRBD2; j_gene: TRBJ2-7; abundance: once; v_gene: TRBV4-1; CDR3aa: CASSHLAGAISSYEQYF; CDR3nt: TGCGCCAGCAGCCATTTAGCGGGAGCCATTAGCTCCTACGAGCAGTACTTC
d_gene: NA; j_gene: TRBJ1-1; abundance: few; v_gene: TRBV27; CDR3aa: CASSFGAPNTEAFF; CDR3nt: TGTGCCAGCAGTTTTGGGGCCCCGAACACTGAAGCTTTCTTT
d_gene: TRBD1; j_gene: TRBJ2-5; abundance: few; v_gene: TRBV10-3; CDR3aa: CAISSGQGVQETQYF; CDR3nt: TGTGCCATCAGCTCGGGACAGGGGGTACAAGAGACCCAGTACTTC
d_gene: TRBD2; j_gene: TRBJ2-1; abundance: NA; v_gene: TRBV6-1; CDR3aa: CASSDSGGLAGMNEQFF; CDR3nt: TGTGCCAGCAGTGATAGCGGGGGACTAGCGGGAATGAATGAGCAGTTCTTC
d_gene: NA; j_gene: TRBJ2-3; abundance: NA; v_gene: TRBV11-1; CDR3aa: CASSSGWTALFTDTQYF; CDR3nt: TGTGCCAGCAGCTCGGGTTGGACAGCTCTTTTCACAGATACGCAGTATTTT
d_gene: NA; j_gene: TRBJ1-2; abundance: NA; v_gene: TRBV27; CDR3aa: CASSLGDNGGYTF; CDR3nt: TGTGCCAGCAGTTTAGGGGATAACGGTGGCTACACCTTC
d_gene: TRBD2; j_gene: TRBJ2-3; abundance: few; v_gene: TRBV6-5; CDR3aa: CASSWEGSDTQYF; CDR3nt: TGTGCCAGCAGTTGGGAGGGGTCGGATACGCAGTATTTT
d_gene: TRBD2; j_gene: TRBJ2-7; abundance: NA; v_gene: TRBV2; CDR3aa: CASRERDYEREQYF; CDR3nt: TGTGCCAGCAGGGAGCGGGACTACGAACGCGAGCAGTACTTC
d_gene: NA; j_gene: TRBJ1-1; abundance: few; v_gene: TRBV20-1; CDR3aa: CSASETGKAFF; CDR3nt: TGCAGTGCGAGTGAAACAGGGAAGGCTTTCTTT
d_gene: NA; j_gene: TRBJ2-2; abundance: once; v_gene: TRBV7-1; CDR3aa: CAMGSRLLCWELFF; CDR3nt: TGTGCCATGGGCTCCAGGCTGCTCTGCTGGGAGCTGTTTTTT
d_gene: TRBD1; j_gene: TRBJ1-1; abundance: few; v_gene: TRBV20-1; CDR3aa: CSARVQGADEAFF; CDR3nt: TGCAGTGCTAGAGTCCAGGGGGCCGATGAAGCTTTCTTT
d_gene: TRBD1; j_gene: TRBJ2-2; abundance: NA; v_gene: TRBV3-1; CDR3aa: CASSFPLGSGQINTGELFF; CDR3nt: TGTGCCAGCAGTTTCCCCCTAGGCTCGGGACAGATAAACACCGGGGAGCTGTTTTTT
d_gene: TRBD1; j_gene: TRBJ1-1; abundance: NA; v_gene: TRBV9; CDR3aa: CASSVVAGGANTEAFF; CDR3nt: TGTGCCAGCAGCGTAGTGGCAGGGGGAGCGAACACTGAAGCTTTCTTT
d_gene: NA; j_gene: TRBJ2-2; abundance: few; v_gene: TRBV27; CDR3aa: CASQSTGPGELFF; CDR3nt: TGTGCCAGCCAATCCACAGGGCCCGGGGAGCTGTTTTTT
d_gene: TRBD2; j_gene: TRBJ2-5; abundance: NA; v_gene: TRBV10-1; CDR3aa: CASSDPPGTSGSLETQYF; CDR3nt: TGCGCCAGCAGTGACCCTCCCGGGACTAGCGGGAGTTTGGAGACCCAGTACTTC
d_gene: TRBD2; j_gene: TRBJ2-7; abundance: few; v_gene: TRBV29-1; CDR3aa: CSVFGLADHYEQYF; CDR3nt: TGCAGCGTTTTCGGACTAGCGGACCACTACGAGCAGTACTTC
d_gene: NA; j_gene: TRBJ1-1; abundance: NA; v_gene: TRBV12-3/TRBV12-4; CDR3aa: CASSSEGTEAFF; CDR3nt: TGTGCCAGCAGTTCGGAGGGCACTGAAGCTTTCTTT
d_gene: NA; j_gene: TRBJ2-7; abundance: NA; v_gene: TRBV5-1; CDR3aa: CASSLEGIGVEQYF; CDR3nt: TGCGCCAGCAGCTTGGAGGGAATTGGGGTCGAGCAGTACTTC
d_gene: TRBD2; j_gene: TRBJ2-1; abundance: few; v_gene: TRBV6-5; CDR3aa: CASSYLAGGYGNEQFF; CDR3nt: TGTGCCAGCAGTTACTTGGCGGGAGGTTATGGGAATGAGCAGTTCTTC
d_gene: TRBD2; j_gene: TRBJ2-1; abundance: few; v_gene: TRBV5-1; CDR3aa: CASSFLAGGLNEQFF; CDR3nt: TGCGCCAGCAGCTTCCTAGCGGGAGGGCTCAATGAGCAGTTCTTC
d_gene: TRBD1; j_gene: TRBJ1-1; abundance: few; v_gene: TRBV5-1; CDR3aa: CASSLSLPGTGMNTEAFF; CDR3nt: TGCGCCAGCAGCCTATCCCTCCCCGGGACAGGGATGAACACTGAAGCTTTCTTT
d_gene: TRBD1; j_gene: TRBJ2-7; abundance: few; v_gene: TRBV20-1; CDR3aa: CSARTGWDEQYF; CDR3nt: TGCAGTGCCCGGACAGGGTGGGACGAGCAGTACTTC
d_gene: NA; j_gene: TRBJ1-2; abundance: few; v_gene: TRBV5-1; CDR3aa: CASSSPYRAGVTGYTF; CDR3nt: TGCGCCAGCAGCTCACCGTACAGGGCCGGAGTCACTGGCTACACCTTC
d_gene: NA; j_gene: TRBJ2-3; abundance: many; v_gene: TRBV6-1; CDR3aa: CASRPLQRSTDTQYF; CDR3nt: TGTGCCAGCAGACCACTACAGCGTAGCACAGATACGCAGTATTTT
d_gene: NA; j_gene: TRBJ2-6; abundance: NA; v_gene: TRBV29-1; CDR3aa: CSVIIPGREGGSSGANVLTF; CDR3nt: TGCAGCGTTATCATCCCAGGGAGAGAGGGGGGAAGCTCTGGGGCCAACGTCCTGACTTTC
d_gene: NA; j_gene: TRBJ2-1; abundance: NA; v_gene: TRBV7-9; CDR3aa: CASSLGVQRYEQFF; CDR3nt: TGTGCCAGCAGCTTAGGGGTCCAGAGATATGAGCAGTTCTTC
d_gene: NA; j_gene: TRBJ2-1; abundance: NA; v_gene: TRBV12-3/TRBV12-4; CDR3aa: CASRGKEGLYNEQFF; CDR3nt: TGTGCCAGCAGGGGGAAGGAGGGGCTGTACAATGAGCAGTTCTTC
d_gene: NA; j_gene: TRBJ1-1; abundance: few; v_gene: TRBV5-1; CDR3aa: CASSEGVFTNTEAFF; CDR3nt: TGCGCCAGCAGCGAAGGGGTCTTTACCAACACTGAAGCTTTCTTT
d_gene: TRBD1; j_gene: TRBJ1-1; abundance: NA; v_gene: TRBV7-2; CDR3aa: CASSLFRTGNTEAFF; CDR3nt: TGTGCCAGCAGCTTATTTCGGACAGGGAACACTGAAGCTTTCTTT
d_gene: NA; j_gene: TRBJ2-4; abundance: NA; v_gene: TRBV19; CDR3aa: CASSRDGSKNIQYF; CDR3nt: TGTGCCAGTAGCAGAGACGGGTCCAAAAACATTCAGTACTTC
d_gene: NA; j_gene: TRBJ2-5; abundance: NA; v_gene: TRBV7-8; CDR3aa: CASSLVIGGQETQYF; CDR3nt: TGTGCCAGCAGCTTAGTGATAGGTGGTCAAGAGACCCAGTACTTC
d_gene: TRBD2; j_gene: TRBJ2-7; abundance: NA; v_gene: TRBV5-1; CDR3aa: CASSHGRASGSHEQYF; CDR3nt: TGCGCCAGCAGCCACGGTAGGGCTAGCGGGAGCCACGAGCAGTACTTC
d_gene: NA; j_gene: TRBJ2-7; abundance: NA; v_gene: TRBV4-1; CDR3aa: CASSPSGRATYEQYF; CDR3nt: TGCGCCAGCAGCCCGTCCGGGCGGGCTACCTACGAGCAGTACTTC
d_gene: TRBD2; j_gene: TRBJ2-1; abundance: NA; v_gene: TRBV5-1; CDR3aa: CASSLGPLAGASYNEQFF; CDR3nt: TGCGCCAGCAGCTTGGGACCCCTGGCGGGAGCGTCCTACAATGAGCAGTTCTTC
d_gene: NA; j_gene: TRBJ1-2; abundance: NA; v_gene: TRBV7-9; CDR3aa: CASSLNRDAYGYTF; CDR3nt: TGTGCCAGCAGCCTTAACAGGGATGCCTATGGCTACACCTTC